This record covers a single T cell receptor beta chain. Its antigen is unknown. Germline is not matched at one junction end, which may reflect a read error. This record belongs to a study of a mutant IDH1 vaccine in newly diagnosed glioma. At the level of the study: Patients received vaccination from 4-6 weeks after radiotherapy alone, or with temozolomide cycles. Patients under treatment included roughly 60% males and about 38% females and had a mean age of about 37 years. Receipt of radiotherapy, temozolomide, or both preceded the study, and most received both.

The method was immunoSEQ multiplex PCR; TCRdb's version includes in-frame clones alone and lacks a portion of them. The sample has some 70,000 clones; about 80% are singletons. The time point here: week 23, last vaccination. Vaccination comprised doses that each held 300 ug of mutant IDH1 20-mer peptide, plus topical imiquimod. The astrocytomas were IDH1-mutant, ATRX-negative, and WHO grade 3 or 4. The CDR3 has 16 amino acids. The V gene's germline CDR1 is SSHAT and CDR2 FNYEAQ (reference sequence). V gene TRBV7-7 combines with J gene TRBJ2-2; 8 bases are a match to TRBD1. Sample: PBMCs, taken from a glioma patient whose treatment included an IDH1 peptide vaccine. The receptor was isolated from a man aged 18 to 35 with glioma. Here the CDR3 reads CASSGWTGFMTGELFF. In DNA form, the CDR3 reads TGTGCTAGCAGCGGATGGACAGGGTTCATGACCGGGGAGCTGTTTTTT.